A single sample is the source of the 9 T cell receptor beta chains below, sequenced in a study of shared clonotypes between healthy human individuals. Method: immunoSEQ multiplex PCR; TCRdb's copy keeps in-frame clones and lacks some. The table has about 460,000 clones, 60% to 80% seen once; the top ten hold around 13%. Sequenced material: PBMCs. These receptors all come from a woman in her thirties or forties in good health. Some clones in this sample may be carry-over from other donors' samples.

Comment on this clone: A much larger clone lies one base from this, so it may be a read error. J is TRBJ2-7 and V is TRBV7-2, with 7 bases aligning to TRBD2. Germline V lookup: CDR1 SGHTA, CDR2 FQGNSA. The CDR3 loop spans 14 amino acids. The V segment lost 8 bases and the J segment 5 bases; nucleotides outside the gene matches: 12. In nucleotides, the CDR3 is TGTGCCAGCGGCCAAGACCGGGACTACCACGAGCAGTACTTC. This sequence encodes CASGQDRDYHEQYF. The full variable domain, with the rest looked up from reference TRBV7-2 and TRBJ2-7, is GAGVSQSPSNKVTEKGKDVELRCDPISGHTALYWYRQSLGQGLEFLIYFQGNSAPDKSGLPSDRFSAERTGGSVSTLTIQRTQQEDSAVYLCASGQDRDYHEQYFGPGTRLTVT.

The chain couples TRBV7-3 to TRBJ1-5; the D is unclear. Per germline, CDR1 SGHTA and CDR2 FQGTGA. CDR3 length: 13 amino acids. V lost 2 bases and J lost 5, with 7 bases in between. CDR3: CASSLAPDQPQHF. DNA for the CDR3: TGTGCCAGCAGCTTAGCGCCAGATCAGCCCCAGCATTTT.

This clone was counted many times. This chain links TRBV19 with TRBJ1-1; D may be TRBD1 (5 bases). Between the trimmed V and J ends, which lost 5 bases and 0 bases, there was a span of 13 bases. The CDR3 runs 15 residues. Germline lookup yields CDR1 LNHDA and CDR2 SQIVND (reference sequence). CDR3 amino acids: CASSPEGRMNTEAFF. DNA of the CDR3: TGTGCCAGTAGTCCGGAGGGGCGGATGAACACTGAAGCTTTCTTT.

The chain combines TRBV4-1 with TRBJ2-7, with D maybe TRBD1 (5 bases). The CDR3 extends over 14 amino acids. Germline CDR1 reads MGHRA; CDR2 reads YSYEKL. Deletions cut 2 bases from V and 1 base from J, with 9 bases between. The CDR3 nucleotides read TGCGCCAGCAGCCAACCAGGGAAGTCCTACGAGCAGTACTTC. This codes for CASSQPGKSYEQYF.

With regard to this clone: A read error may explain this, as a much larger clone is one base away. The V and J genes are TRBV27 and TRBJ2-2, with D possibly being TRBD1 or TRBD2 (5 bases each). CDR3 length: 16 amino acids. Germline V gene lookup returns CDR1 MNHEY and CDR2 SMNVEV (reference sequence). CDR3 sequence: CASSFSGTANTGKLFF. CDR3 DNA: TGTGCCAGCAGTTTTTCCGGGACGGCGAACACCGGGAAGCTGTTTTTT.

A note on this clone: This likely traces to a read error, being one base from a far larger clone. Other DNA sequences in the sample encode the same CDR3. The chain recombines TRBV5-6 with TRBJ1-2; 10 bases align to TRBD1. Germline CDR1 and CDR2: SGHDT and YYEEEE. The CDR3 sequence is 16 residues long. As DNA, the CDR3 is TGTGCCAGCAGCCTATGGGGGACAGGGGATTCCTATGGCTATACCTTC. Its translation: CASSLWGTGDSYGYTF.

This chain links TRBV28 with TRBJ1-5; D not certain. This CDR3 contains 15 residues. Germline CDR1 is MDHEN and CDR2 is SYDVKM. V was pared by 7 bases and J by 5 bases, with 18 bases between. CDR3 residues: CASIAPTGGDQPQHF. CDR3 DNA sequence: TGTGCCAGCATAGCGCCAACGGGCGGCGATCAGCCCCAGCATTTT.

Regarding this clone: Since a far larger clone is one base different, this is likely a read error. V usage is TRBV4-1 and J usage is TRBJ2-5, with 7 bases aligning to TRBD1. The CDR3 totals 16 residues. V dropped 5 bases and J dropped 9; count of bases not matched to a gene: 18. Germline V gives CDR1 MGHRA, CDR2 YSYEKL. This CDR3 reads CASSSSPLTGSGSQYF. Here the CDR3 DNA reads TGCGCCAGCAGCTCAAGCCCCTTGACAGGGAGTGGGTCCCAGTACTTC.

To note about this clone: A far larger clone is one nucleotide away, so this likely arose from a read error. J is TRBJ1-2 and V is TRBV7-9; D unresolved. Germline CDR1 and CDR2: SEHNR and FQNEAQ (reference sequence). The CDR3 covers 14 residues. The CDR3 DNA reads TGTGCCGGCAGCCCCGCCTGGCAGAACTATGGCTACACCTTC. Protein sequence: CAGSPAWQNYGYTF.